The clone carrying this TCR beta chain turned up a few times. What it recognizes is unknown. This sample is drawn from a study of blood T cells in healthy people across ages. In the study overall: T cells yielded about one barcoded beta molecule per two cells through template switching. Study-level findings and limits: Because sorting was not performed, PBMCs prevented conclusive naive versus antigen-experienced comparison. Naive T cell percentage and TCR beta diversity correlated strongly.

Through a sample-barcoded 5' primer and a J-beta primer mix, a second PCR was run for roughly 7 to 11 cycles. There were at least 3 million CDR3-containing paired-end reads obtained from each sample. TCRdb recomputed calls from the 5' RACE reads with MiXCR, one row per CDR3 protein. The repertoire consists of 600,000 to 650,000 distinct CDR3 sequences, with 45% to 65% occurring once and the leading ten covering approximately 37%. There are 15 residues in the CDR3. The trim removed 7 bases at V and 1 base at J, leaving 6 bases unmatched. The sequenced material came from blood. The clonotype originates from a man aged 60 to 69 in good health. The gene calls are TRBV12-3 or TRBV12-4 and TRBJ1-5; 8 bases match TRBD1. In DNA form, the CDR3 reads TGTGCCAGCAATGGACAGGGTTTGAGCAATCAGCCCCAGCATTTT. This gives the protein CASNGQGLSNQPQHF.